Listed here are 32 T cell receptor beta chains from one sample, sequenced in a study of blood T cells in healthy people across ages. Alongside a J-beta primer mix, a sample-barcoded 5' primer served in a second PCR lasting about 6 to 12 cycles. TCRdb re-called the 5' RACE reads with MiXCR, one entry per CDR3 protein. Seen here are some 800,000 distinct CDR3 sequences, roughly 44% observed once, and the top ten hold around 21%. The sequencing input was blood. The receptors were sampled from a man aged 60-69 years in good health.

The CDR3 region is CASTSGRGLNTEAFF. The CDR3 DNA reads as TGTGCCAGCACTTCTGGGCGCGGTTTGAACACTGAAGCTTTCTTT. The genes are TRBV12-3 or TRBV12-4 and TRBJ1-1, with unresolved D. The CDR3 extends over 15 amino acids. With 7 bases removed from V and 0 bases from J, the gap between germline ends came to 15 bases.

Turning to this clonotype: Given a much more abundant clone one base away, this may be a read error. The CDR3 protein is CGARGPDHTDTQYF. CDR3 coding DNA: TGCGGTGCCCGGGGGCCCGACCACACAGATACGCAGTATTTT. The chain couples TRBV20-1 to TRBJ2-3; D may match TRBD1 or TRBD2 (6 bases each). The CDR3 runs 14 residues. Per germline, CDR1 DFQATT and CDR2 SNEGSKA (reference sequence).

The chain has TRBV20-1 and TRBJ2-5; 9 bases agree with TRBD2. Germline-derived CDR1 and CDR2 are DFQATT and SNEGSKA (reference sequence). The J segment lost 11 bases and the V segment lost 3 bases, leaving 10 bases of the junction unmatched. This CDR3 region has 13 residues. CDR3: CSARLTSGLGQYF. Here the CDR3 DNA reads TGCAGTGCTAGGTTGACTAGCGGACTAGGGCAGTACTTC.

This clonotype was counted between two and nine times. Written as DNA, the CDR3 is TGTGCCAGCAAAGGGGGTTTGGAGACCCAGTACTTC. Amino acids: CASKGGLETQYF. This chain connects TRBV6-6 to TRBJ2-5; D may be TRBD1 (6 bases). This CDR3 has 12 amino acids. The germline CDR1 and CDR2 sequences are MNHNY and SVGAGI (reference sequence). Trimming shortened V by 7 bases and J by 5 bases, and 11 bases separated the two germline ends.

This clonotype was picked up a small number of times. V and J are TRBV12-3 or TRBV12-4 and TRBJ2-7; 7 nucleotides line up with TRBD2. The CDR3 has 14 amino acids. Losses at the gene ends were 6 bases for V and 4 bases for J; bases not matched to a gene: 9. The CDR3 loop reads CASRASGGRYEQYF. The CDR3 nucleotides are TGTGCCAGCAGAGCCTCGGGGGGTAGATACGAGCAGTACTTC.

The rearrangement joins TRBV18 to TRBJ1-1; D perhaps matches TRBD1 (5 bases). Germline-derived CDR1 and CDR2 are KGHSH and LQKENI. Between the trimmed V and J ends, which lost 2 bases and 3 bases, there was a span of 16 bases. This CDR3 comprises 16 residues. CDR3 in amino acids: CASSPSSRAEDTEAFF. As DNA, the CDR3 is TGTGCCAGCTCACCATCTAGCAGGGCGGAGGACACTGAAGCTTTCTTT.

This chain connects TRBV7-9 to TRBJ2-2; a weak D match, TRBD2 (6 bases). The CDR3 runs 15 residues. The germline V gene has CDR1 SEHNR and CDR2 FQNEAQ (reference sequence). Trimming removed 8 bases at V and 5 bases at J, with 18 bases between. The CDR3 sequence is CASRSGRRETGELFF. The CDR3 DNA follows: TGTGCCAGCCGCTCGGGACGGAGGGAAACCGGGGAGCTGTTTTTT.

The V call is TRBV7-2, the J call TRBJ1-2; D is perhaps TRBD1 (5 bases). In germline, CDR1 is SGHTA, CDR2 FQGNSA. The CDR3 runs to 14 residues. Trimming pared 5 bases from V and 3 bases from J, leaving 13 bases between. The CDR3: CASSQGRVDYGYTF. CDR3 nucleotide sequence: TGTGCCAGCAGCCAGGGCAGGGTGGACTATGGCTACACCTTC.

V gene TRBV5-1 combines with J gene TRBJ2-3; D tentatively reads TRBD1 or TRBD2 (6 bases each). The CDR3 is made up of 16 amino acids. The germline V gene has CDR1 SGHRS and CDR2 YFSETQ. V was shortened by 1 base and J by 1 base, with 13 bases between the two germline ends. The DNA of the CDR3 is TGCGCCAGCAGCTTGTCGGGGGCAATTGGCACAGATACGCAGTATTTT. This codes for CASSLSGAIGTDTQYF.

The chain couples TRBV6-5 to TRBJ1-6, with TRBD1 matching over 11 bases. The CDR3 has 16 amino acids. The V gene end was trimmed by 4 bases and the J gene end by 9 bases; junction bases not matched to a gene: 8. Germline CDR1 reads MNHEY; CDR2 reads SVGAGI. CDR3 sequence: CASSSQWGQGVSPLHF. In nucleotides, the CDR3 is TGTGCCAGCAGTTCCCAGTGGGGACAGGGGGTTTCACCCCTCCACTTT.

This clonotype was recorded at least ten times. This chain connects TRBV21-1 to TRBJ2-6; TRBD2, the table's D call, lacks a check against the DNA. TRBV21-1 constitutes a pseudogene. This CDR3 spans 18 amino acids. CDR3 sequence reads: CASSKEAGPPLGANVLTF. As DNA, the CDR3 is TGTGCCAGCAGCAAAGAGGCAGGGCCTCCCCTCGGGGCCAACGTCCTGACTTTC.

The rearrangement joins TRBV11-1 to TRBJ2-2; the D is unclear. Germline values: CDR1 SGHAT, CDR2 FQDESV (reference sequence). Trimming stripped 5 bases from V and 1 base from J, with 11 bases between. The CDR3 contains 15 residues. CDR3 nucleotide sequence: TGTGCCAGCAGCCTCGCCAGGATGAACACCGGGGAGCTGTTTTTT. Translated: CASSLARMNTGELFF.

The rearrangement uses TRBV6-2 or TRBV6-3 and TRBJ2-1; D gene unclear. V lost 2 bases, J lost 6 bases, and 14 bases lay in between. This CDR3 is built from 15 residues. Germline V gives CDR1 MNHEY, CDR2 SVGEGT. Here the CDR3 reads CASSYPEARSNEQFF. The CDR3 bases are TGTGCCAGCAGTTACCCAGAGGCCAGGTCCAATGAGCAGTTCTTC.

The rearrangement uses TRBV29-1 and TRBJ2-3; D is uncertain. With 6 bases removed from V and 6 bases from J, the gap between germline ends came to 10 bases. The CDR3 spans 11 residues. The germline CDR1 and CDR2 sequences are SQVTM and ANQGSEA. As DNA, the CDR3 is TGCAGCGTCAAATGGGGTGATACGCAGTATTTT. It codes for CSVKWGDTQYF.

The CDR3 DNA sequence: TGTGCCAGCAGCCGAGGGTACTATGGCTACACCTTC. Translated, it gives CASSRGYYGYTF. This chain connects TRBV28 to TRBJ1-2, with D unclear. V was cut by 6 bases and J by 3 bases, with 8 bases left in between. Germline CDR1 MDHEN, CDR2 SYDVKM. CDR3 length: 12 amino acids.

The V gene is TRBV7-2, the J gene TRBJ2-7, with D possibly being TRBD1 or TRBD2 (5 bases each). The DNA matches TRBJ2-5 better at its end, which makes the J call doubtful. The CDR3 has 16 amino acids. Germline-derived CDR1 and CDR2 are SGHTA and FQGNSA. The CDR3 loop reads CASSLESEGPLGTQYF. As DNA, the CDR3 is TGTGCCAGCAGCTTAGAAAGCGAGGGGCCCTTAGGGACCCAGTACTTC.

This clonotype was seen only a few times. V and J are TRBV7-9 and TRBJ2-7; D is undetermined. This CDR3 is 12 amino acids long. V was cut by 4 bases and J by 5 bases, with 9 bases left in between. Germline V gene sequence: CDR1 SEHNR, CDR2 FQNEAQ (reference sequence). DNA for the CDR3: TGTGCCAGCAGCTCGGACGGAGACGAGCAGTACTTC. Residues: CASSSDGDEQYF. The whole variable domain, remainder taken from reference TRBV7-9 and TRBJ2-7, is DTGVSQNPRHKITKRGQNVTFRCDPISEHNRLYWYRQTLGQGPEFLTYFQNEAQLEKSRLLSDRFSAERPKGSFSTLEIQRTEQGDSAMYLCASSSDGDEQYFGPGTRLTVT.

To note about this clonotype: At one boundary the junction diverges from the germline segment, which might be a read error. The V call is TRBV5-1, the J call TRBJ2-7; 9 bases align to TRBD1. Germline V gene lookup returns CDR1 SGHRS and CDR2 YFSETQ. The CDR3 loop spans 15 amino acids. The CDR3 bases are TGCGCCAGCAGCTTGGAAGGACAGGGGACCTACGTGCAGTACTTC. Translated: CASSLEGQGTYVQYF.

This clonotype was seen only once. The chain uses TRBV11-2 and TRBJ2-5; 7 positions agree with TRBD2. Germline-derived CDR1 and CDR2 are SGHAT and FQNNGV. After removal of 5 bases from V and 3 bases from J, the junction contained 12 bases not matched to a gene. The CDR3 consists of 16 residues. The CDR3 protein is CASSRLSGLAEETQYF. For the CDR3, the DNA is TGTGCCAGCAGCCGACTCTCCGGGCTAGCGGAAGAGACCCAGTACTTC. Full variable domain (outside the CDR3, taken from reference TRBV11-2 and TRBJ2-5): EAGVAQSPRYKIIEKRQSVAFWCNPISGHATLYWYQQILGQGPKLLIQFQNNGVVDDSQLPKDRFSAERLKGVDSTLKIQPAKLEDSAVYLCASSRLSGLAEETQYFGPGTRLLVL.

This clonotype was found a few times. The V gene is TRBV4-3, the J gene TRBJ2-5; 8 bases align to TRBD1. With the DNA end fitting TRBJ2-7 better, the J assignment may be wrong. CDR3 size: 14 residues. Germline values: CDR1 LGHNA, CDR2 YSLEER. Written as DNA, the CDR3 is TGCGCCAGCAGCCAAGACAGGGGGCCCTGCGAGCAGTACTTC. Translating gives CASSQDRGPCEQYF.

The table lists this clonotype with a few counts. The CDR3 DNA is TGTGCCAGCAGCACCCGTGGGGGGCTGGGTACCGGGGAGCTGTTTTTT. It codes for CASSTRGGLGTGELFF. This rearrangement joins TRBV7-6 to TRBJ2-2; D tentatively fits TRBD1 or TRBD2 (6 bases each). The CDR3 is made up of 16 amino acids. The V and J ends lost 5 bases and 5 bases respectively, with 18 bases between them. The V gene's germline CDR1 is SGHVS and CDR2 FNYEAQ.

This chain uses TRBV12-3 or TRBV12-4 with TRBJ1-1; TRBD1 is a possible D gene (5 bases). The CDR3 has 13 residues. Trimming cost V 6 bases and J 2 bases, with 10 bases left between them. CDR3 amino acids: CASRTVANTEAFF. The DNA of the CDR3 is TGTGCCAGCAGGACAGTAGCAAACACTGAAGCTTTCTTT.

The rearrangement uses TRBV20-1 and TRBJ2-2; 7 nucleotides align to TRBD1. The CDR3 contains 18 residues. V shed 0 bases, J shed 6 bases, and the junction held 16 bases outside the gene matches. Germline CDR1 is DFQATT and CDR2 is SNEGSKA (reference sequence). The CDR3 sequence: CSARDLRGGGINAGELFF. DNA for the CDR3: TGCAGTGCTAGAGATCTGAGAGGGGGCGGAATCAACGCCGGGGAGCTGTTTTTT.

This rearrangement joins TRBV24-1 to TRBJ2-6; perhaps TRBD2 as D (6 bases). There are 16 residues in the CDR3. The V end was cut by 3 bases, the J end by 2 bases, with 10 bases between. Germline V gene data show CDR1 as KGHDR and CDR2 as SFDVKD. CDR3 nucleotides: TGTGCCACCAGTGATCGGACTACGGCTGGGGCCAACGTCCTGACTTTC. It translates to CATSDRTTAGANVLTF.

This clonotype came up a few times. The chain is built from TRBV5-1 and TRBJ1-1, with 8 bases identical to TRBD1. V was pared by 3 bases and J by 7 bases, with 5 bases of the junction left unmatched. Germline V gives CDR1 SGHRS, CDR2 YFSETQ. The CDR3 is made up of 13 amino acids. CDR3 region: CASSSQGADEAFF. The CDR3 region has the DNA TGCGCCAGCAGCTCGCAGGGGGCGGATGAAGCTTTCTTT.

The chain combines TRBV24-1 with TRBJ2-2; D not resolved. CDR1 is KGHDR and CDR2 is SFDVKD in the germline V gene. CDR3 length equals 12 residues. The V end lost 4 bases, the J end lost 8 bases, and 7 bases lay between the germline ends. The CDR3 is CATSDLSGELFF. For the CDR3, the DNA is TGTGCCACCAGTGACCTCAGTGGGGAGCTGTTTTTT.

This clonotype was recorded once. A much larger clone lies a single base off, so this may be a read error. The V call is TRBV15, the J call TRBJ2-5; possibly TRBD1 for D (7 bases). Germline CDR1 and CDR2: LNHNV and YYDKDF (reference sequence). There are 15 residues in the CDR3. DNA for the CDR3: TGTGCCATCAGCAGAGAGGAGACAGGGAGGGAGACCCAGTACTTC. Residues: CAISREETGRETQYF.

The chain recombines TRBV4-2 with TRBJ2-1; 12 bases are a match to TRBD2. The CDR3 totals 16 residues. The V segment lost 6 bases and the J segment 8 bases; nucleotides outside the gene matches: 11. Germline V CDR1 and CDR2: LGHNA, YNFKEQ. The CDR3 region is CASSPGPSGRAYEQFF. The CDR3 DNA reads TGTGCCAGCAGTCCAGGGCCTAGCGGGAGGGCCTATGAGCAGTTCTTC.

The chain is built from TRBV6-5 and TRBJ2-6; D is ambiguous. CDR1 MNHEY and CDR2 SVGAGI come from the germline V gene. The CDR3 is made up of 15 amino acids. Trimming took 4 bases from V and 4 from J, leaving 11 bases between them. The CDR3 here is CASSSVGTGANVLTF. The CDR3 DNA is TGTGCCAGCAGTTCCGTGGGAACCGGGGCCAACGTCCTGACTTTC.

The rearrangement uses TRBV18 and TRBJ2-4; no definite D call. This CDR3 spans 18 amino acids. Germline V gene lookup returns CDR1 KGHSH and CDR2 LQKENI. V shed 2 bases and J shed 5 bases, with 22 bases lying between them. This CDR3 is CASSPNQDRWIDENIQYF. CDR3 sequence (DNA): TGTGCCAGCTCACCAAATCAGGACCGTTGGATAGACGAAAACATTCAGTACTTC.

The genes are TRBV28 and TRBJ2-5; D may be TRBD1 (6 bases). The length of the CDR3 is 15 residues. CDR1 is MDHEN, CDR2 SYDVKM, per germline. V lost 4 bases and J lost 4, with 16 bases in between. CDR3 sequence (DNA): TGTGCCAGCAGTTCTCAAACAGGGTTTTCAGAGACCCAGTACTTC. This codes for CASSSQTGFSETQYF.

V gene TRBV7-9 combines with J gene TRBJ1-1; D remains ambiguous. CDR3 size: 15 residues. V shed 3 bases and J shed 1 base, with 12 bases lying between them. Germline loops: CDR1 SEHNR, CDR2 FQNEAQ (reference sequence). The CDR3 protein is CASSFQGSSNTEAFF. As DNA, the CDR3 is TGTGCCAGCAGCTTCCAAGGCAGTTCGAACACTGAAGCTTTCTTT.